This TCR beta chain came from a study of early T cells in non-severe SARS-CoV-2 infection. Study as a whole: It was bulk RNA from unsorted whole blood that was sequenced, and the chains were unpaired. Study-wide points: Anti-spike CD8 responses were favored in VDJdb matching, and private and CD4 specificities were missed.

Points on this clonotype: Its antigen is not known. This sequence may be a read error, since a much larger clone differs from it by one base.

Germline V gene sequence: CDR1 MDHEN, CDR2 SYDVKM. This CDR3 has 13 amino acids. Researchers tagged individual cDNA molecules with unique molecular identifiers. TCRdb itself ran the 5' RACE reads through MiXCR, one entry per CDR3 protein. The profile shows fewer than 85,000 distinct CDR3 sequences, under 15% of them singletons. The source is an adult who was a healthcare worker with PCR-confirmed SARS-CoV-2 infection or an uninfected control (not recorded which). The sequenced sample was whole blood. The gene calls are TRBV28 and TRBJ2-1; D is perhaps TRBD1 or TRBD2 (5 bases each). DNA for the CDR3: TGTGCCAGCAGAGGGACGACCTCCAATGTGCAGTTCTTC. It codes for CASRGTTSNVQFF.